This is a list of T cell receptor beta chains from one sample in a study of T cell responses to AZD1222 COVID-19 vaccine. The data were produced by immunoSEQ multiplex PCR, yet TCRdb's version contains in-frame clones alone and is incomplete. The table records tens of thousands of clones, around 90% of them present only once. Sequenced material: peripheral blood, taken on day 0 of AZD1222 vaccination. The source is an adult in good health. Both conserved end residues are part of each CDR3. The D gene is left open where the match is weak. Only some rows state a clone size, as once, few, many or a class for expanded clones.

d_gene	abundance	j_gene	v_gene	CDR3aa	CDR3nt
TRBD1	NA	TRBJ2-5	TRBV28	CASSGTGMAETQYF	TGTGCCAGCAGCGGGACAGGGATGGCAGAGACCCAGTACTTC
NA	NA	TRBJ2-5	TRBV30	CAGRTRNQETQYF	TGTGCCGGGAGGACCAGAAACCAAGAGACCCAGTACTTC
NA	NA	TRBJ1-6	TRBV7-9	CASSLVSAGPLHF	TGTGCCAGCAGCTTAGTCAGTGCCGGACCCCTCCACTTT
NA	NA	TRBJ1-1	TRBV25-1	CASLGENTEAFF	TGTGCCAGCTTAGGGGAGAACACTGAAGCTTTCTTT
TRBD1	NA	TRBJ1-3	TRBV9	CASSVTGTGFGNTIYF	TGTGCCAGCAGCGTAACCGGGACAGGGTTCGGAAACACCATATATTTT
NA	NA	TRBJ1-1	TRBV7-2	CASSFSGNTEAFF	TGTGCCAGCAGTTTTTCGGGGAACACTGAAGCTTTCTTT
NA	NA	TRBJ2-1	TRBV30	CAWSVGDEQFF	TGTGCCTGGAGTGTAGGTGATGAGCAGTTCTTC
NA	NA	TRBJ1-3	TRBV5-6	CASSWRTSGNTIYF	TGTGCCAGCAGCTGGAGGACGTCTGGAAACACCATATATTTT
TRBD2	NA	TRBJ2-3	TRBV5-4	CASSFTSGGLDTQYF	TGTGCCAGCAGCTTCACTAGCGGGGGACTAGATACGCAGTATTTT
NA	NA	TRBJ2-3	TRBV24-1	CATGSRATGTDTQYF	TGTGCCACCGGATCCCGGGCCACAGGGACAGATACGCAGTATTTT
TRBD1	NA	TRBJ1-6	TRBV5-5	CASSRQGPYNSPLHF	TGTGCCAGCAGCCGACAGGGCCCCTATAATTCACCCCTCCACTTT
NA	few	TRBJ2-5	TRBV15	CATSRDRGYQETQYF	TGTGCCACCAGCAGAGATCGGGGGTACCAAGAGACCCAGTACTTC
NA	NA	TRBJ2-1	TRBV4-3	CASSESIAPYNEQFF	TGCGCCAGCAGCGAATCGATAGCGCCCTACAATGAGCAGTTCTTC
TRBD2	once	TRBJ2-1	TRBV5-4	CASSLISGGSDEQFF	TGTGCCAGCAGCTTAATTAGCGGGGGTAGCGATGAGCAGTTCTTC
TRBD1	NA	TRBJ1-1	TRBV2	CASSARQGRATEAFF	TGTGCCAGCAGCGCCCGACAGGGGAGGGCCACTGAAGCTTTCTTT
NA	NA	TRBJ1-4	TRBV4-3	CASSQDQGFNEKLFF	TGCGCCAGCAGCCAAGATCAAGGGTTTAATGAAAAACTGTTTTTT
TRBD1	NA	TRBJ2-3	TRBV15	CATTTGQGFSDTQYF	TGTGCCACCACCACAGGACAGGGGTTCTCAGATACGCAGTATTTT
TRBD1	NA	TRBJ1-3	TRBV19	CASTGGFAGNTIYF	TGTGCCAGTACAGGGGGTTTCGCTGGAAACACCATATATTTT
NA	NA	TRBJ1-6	TRBV2	CASSLIGGEYNSPLHF	TGTGCCAGCAGTTTAATAGGGGGGGAGTATAATTCACCCCTCCACTTT
NA	once	TRBJ1-1	TRBV7-2	CASSLLGLNTEAFF	TGTGCCAGCAGCTTGTTGGGCCTGAACACTGAAGCTTTCTTT
NA	NA	TRBJ1-2	TRBV18	CASSRGTTGWEYGYTF	TGTGCCAGCTCACGGGGGACGACAGGTTGGGAGTATGGCTACACCTTC
NA	NA	TRBJ2-1	TRBV19	CASIPPVRGYNEQFF	TGTGCCAGTATCCCCCCGGTACGGGGTTACAATGAGCAGTTCTTC
TRBD1	NA	TRBJ2-1	TRBV7-9	CASSSNRGYDEQFF	TGTGCCAGCAGCTCCAACAGGGGGTACGATGAGCAGTTCTTC
NA	NA	TRBJ2-5	TRBV7-9	CASSGEGGETQYF	TGTGCCAGCAGCGGAGAGGGGGGGGAGACCCAGTACTTC
NA	once	TRBJ1-3	TRBV7-8	CASSLGSISGNTIYF	TGTGCCAGCAGCTTGGGCTCCATCTCTGGAAACACCATATATTTT
TRBD1	once	TRBJ1-3	TRBV5-1	CASSSGGQERNTIYF	TGCGCCAGCAGCTCCGGGGGACAGGAGAGAAACACCATATATTTT
TRBD2	NA	TRBJ2-2	TRBV19	CASTRGGDGGELFF	TGTGCCAGTACCCGGGGGGGAGATGGCGGGGAGCTGTTTTTT
NA	NA	TRBJ1-2	TRBV4-2	CASSQVRQDDGYTF	TGTGCCAGCAGCCAAGTAAGACAGGACGATGGCTACACCTTC
NA	NA	TRBJ2-2	TRBV27	CASSLGSPDTGELFF	TGTGCCAGCAGCTTGGGGTCTCCTGACACCGGGGAGCTGTTTTTT
NA	NA	TRBJ2-3	TRBV6-5	CASSYGGYDWDTQYF	TGTGCCAGCAGTTACGGGGGATATGACTGGGATACGCAGTATTTT
TRBD1	NA	TRBJ1-1	TRBV10-3	CAISNRGGDTEAFF	TGTGCCATCAGTAACAGGGGAGGGGACACTGAAGCTTTCTTT
TRBD1	NA	TRBJ1-2	TRBV14	CASSPLPGTGANYGYTF	TGTGCCAGCAGCCCACTCCCCGGGACAGGGGCTAACTATGGCTACACCTTC
NA	NA	TRBJ2-3	TRBV19	CASSRQDTQYF	TGTGCCAGTAGTAGACAGGATACGCAGTATTTT
NA	once	TRBJ1-3	TRBV30	CAWSVGHSSGNTIYF	TGTGCCTGGAGTGTAGGACACAGCTCTGGAAACACCATATATTTT
NA	NA	TRBJ1-2	TRBV10-2	CASTQGNNYGYTF	TGCGCCAGCACACAGGGCAATAACTATGGCTACACCTTC
NA	NA	TRBJ1-1	TRBV18	CATKTTVNTEAFF	TGTGCCACCAAAACGACAGTGAACACTGAAGCTTTCTTT
NA	NA	TRBJ2-2	TRBV23-1	CASPQGQILANTGELFF	TGCGCCAGCCCCCAGGGCCAGATCCTCGCGAACACCGGGGAGCTGTTTTTT
NA	NA	TRBJ1-2	TRBV7-2	CASSQQGINGYTF	TGTGCCAGCAGCCAACAGGGAATCAATGGCTACACCTTC
NA	NA	TRBJ1-6	TRBV5-8	CASSSLGNSPLHF	TGTGCCAGCAGCTCTCTGGGAAATTCACCCCTCCACTTT
NA	NA	TRBJ1-1	TRBV7-8	CASSLVWLDSELNTEAFF	TGTGCCAGCAGCTTAGTTTGGCTGGACTCCGAATTGAACACTGAAGCTTTCTTT
NA	medium-sized	TRBJ1-6	TRBV28	CASSYGTGNSPLHF	TGTGCCAGCTCTTACGGGACGGGCAATTCACCCCTCCACTTT
TRBD1	NA	TRBJ2-3	TRBV5-1	CASSPGQGQADTQYF	TGCGCCAGCAGCCCGGGACAGGGGCAGGCAGATACGCAGTATTTT
NA	NA	TRBJ1-5	TRBV28	CASSPRGVRQPQHF	TGTGCCAGCAGTCCCCGTGGGGTCAGGCAGCCCCAGCATTTT
NA	NA	TRBJ1-6	TRBV6-6	CASRGGGSNNSPLHF	TGTGCCAGCAGAGGTGGGGGAAGCAATAATTCACCCCTCCACTTT
TRBD1	NA	TRBJ2-1	TRBV18	CASSRQGTWDEQFF	TGTGCCAGCTCCCGACAGGGAACGTGGGATGAGCAGTTCTTC
NA	once	TRBJ2-7	TRBV5-4	CASSFTVGEQYF	TGTGCCAGCAGCTTTACTGTAGGCGAGCAGTACTTC
NA	NA	TRBJ1-1	TRBV5-4	CASSLDWGSTEAFF	TGTGCCAGCAGCTTGGACTGGGGATCCACTGAAGCTTTCTTT
TRBD1	NA	TRBJ2-7	TRBV5-1	CASSYTGVGTDEQYF	TGCGCCAGCAGCTACACAGGGGTAGGTACGGACGAGCAGTACTTC
TRBD1	NA	TRBJ1-4	TRBV2	CASSVGDRQLFF	TGTGCCAGCAGTGTGGGGGACAGACAACTGTTTTTT
TRBD1	NA	TRBJ1-5	TRBV19	CASSKIPGQRNQPQHF	TGTGCCAGTAGTAAAATTCCGGGACAGCGCAATCAGCCCCAGCATTTT
NA	few	TRBJ1-5	TRBV6-2/TRBV6-3	CASSLRRGIEKQPQHF	TGTGCCAGCAGCCTCCGACGGGGAATTGAGAAGCAGCCCCAGCATTTT
TRBD1	NA	TRBJ2-1	TRBV7-3	CASSFSTGGNEQFF	TGTGCCAGCAGCTTCTCGACAGGGGGCAATGAGCAGTTCTTC
TRBD1	NA	TRBJ1-3	TRBV30	CAWRPGTGKSNTIYF	TGTGCCTGGAGACCCGGGACAGGGAAATCAAACACCATATATTTT
NA	NA	TRBJ1-3	TRBV6-5	CASRGIASGNTIYF	TGTGCCAGCAGAGGGATCGCTTCTGGAAACACCATATATTTT